This is a list of T cell receptor beta chains from one sample in a study of T cells in Graves' hyperthyroidism and ophthalmopathy. Using its own MiXCR run on the multiplex PCR reads, TCRdb lists one record per CDR3 protein. This table has under 450,000 distinct CDR3 sequences, 17% appearing once. The sequencing input was blood. Receptors were obtained from a woman in her 30s with Graves' hyperthyroidism that later progressed to Graves' ophthalmopathy. Both conserved end residues are trimmed from each CDR3. Fields, in order: V gene, CDR3 protein.

V gene: TRBV7-9; CDR3 protein: ASSPIQGFDTGELF
V gene: TRBV3-1; CDR3 protein: ASSQEIFEGTGDNYGYT
V gene: TRBV12-3/TRBV12-4; CDR3 protein: ASSFAQGSGYT
V gene: TRBV19; CDR3 protein: ASRQYQEAF
V gene: TRBV28; CDR3 protein: ASSLGWGRPQH
V gene: TRBV6-6; CDR3 protein: ASSYRANTEAF
V gene: TRBV27; CDR3 protein: ASSLLATGNTEAF
V gene: TRBV7-2; CDR3 protein: ATVSLVRPYNEQF
V gene: TRBV20-1; CDR3 protein: SARDSQQGSPYEQY
V gene: TRBV6-5; CDR3 protein: ASSYGGTSGNTIY
V gene: TRBV19; CDR3 protein: ASSIGGNSYNEQF
V gene: TRBV28; CDR3 protein: ASSSIFRAPSGANVLT
V gene: TRBV11-2; CDR3 protein: ASSLGLAGGPPTDTQY
V gene: TRBV12-5; CDR3 protein: ASGLATRAQDTQY
V gene: TRBV20-1; CDR3 protein: SGGRGEYTDTQY
V gene: TRBV5-1; CDR3 protein: ASSLVQGGIMNTEAF